The rows below give T cell receptor beta chains drawn from one sample of a study of Graves' ophthalmopathy and Graves' hyperthyroidism. MiXCR was run by TCRdb on the multiplex PCR reads, yielding one entry per CDR3 protein. The table has hundreds of thousands of distinct CDR3 sequences, under 50% seen once. The specimen was peripheral blood. Receptor source: an adult man with Graves' ophthalmopathy. Both conserved end residues are part of each CDR3. D genes are given only for firm matches. Clone size is shown for a subset of rows, as once, few, many or a class of expanded clone.

>TRBV5-8|-|many|TRBJ1-2
TGTGCCAGCAGCCCTCTCCAAACACCCTATGGCTACACCTTC
CASSPLQTPYGYTF
>TRBV19|-|many|TRBJ1-1
TGTGCCAGTACCGCGGGAGGGGAAGCTTTCTTT
CASTAGGEAFF
>TRBV15|TRBD1|once|TRBJ2-7
TGTGCCACTAGTCCCGGGACAGGGGGCGAGCAGTACTTC
CATSPGTGGEQYF
>TRBV7-9|-|-|TRBJ2-2
TGTGCCAGCAGTGTCCGGGACAGGGAGCTGTTTTTT
CASSVRDRELFF
>TRBV11-1|TRBD1|-|TRBJ2-5
TGTGCCAGCAAACCCGGACAGGCCCGCCAAGAGACCCAGTACTTC
CASKPGQARQETQYF
>TRBV29-1|-|many|TRBJ2-7
TGCAGCGTTGAAGGGTGGGCCAGAAGCTCCTACGAGCAGTACTTC
CSVEGWARSSYEQYF
>TRBV7-2|-|many|TRBJ2-2
TGTGCCAGCAGCTTACGACGGGCAGACACCGGGGAGCTGTTTTTT
CASSLRRADTGELFF
>TRBV9|TRBD1|few|TRBJ2-2
TGTGCCAGCAGCGCCTTACAGGGGTCGACCGGGGAGCTGTTTTTT
CASSALQGSTGELFF
>TRBV11-2|-|-|TRBJ1-2
TGTGCCAGCAGCTTACTATCTTTGGCGGATGGCTACACCTTC
CASSLLSLADGYTF
>TRBV4-1|-|few|TRBJ1-4
TGCGCCAGCAGCCAAGAAGGTTTCAGGGGAGGGGAAAAACTGTTTTTT
CASSQEGFRGGEKLFF
>TRBV10-3|TRBD2|-|TRBJ2-1
TGTGCCATCAGTGAGGGACTAGCGGGGGGCAATGAGCAGTTCTTC
CAISEGLAGGNEQFF
>TRBV16|-|-|TRBJ1-3
TGTGCCAGCAGCCAATTCGAAAGGGATTCCTCTGGAAACACCATATATTTT
CASSQFERDSSGNTIYF
>TRBV11-1|-|many|TRBJ2-5
TGTGCCAGCAGCGATCCGGGATGGGGGGAGACCCAGTACTTC
CASSDPGWGETQYF
>TRBV7-9|-|many|TRBJ1-1
TGTGCCAGCAGCTTAGGGGAGGATGAAGCTTTCTTT
CASSLGEDEAFF
>TRBV6-6|TRBD1|many|TRBJ1-2
TGTGCCAGCAGTCAAGGACAGGGCGGCTATGGCTACACCTTC
CASSQGQGGYGYTF
>TRBV20-1|-|many|TRBJ1-5
TGCAGTGCTAGACAGGGGAGCAATCAGCCCCAGCATTTT
CSARQGSNQPQHF
>TRBV5-5|-|many|TRBJ1-2
TGTGCCAGCAGCCCTCCCCCCGGGAACGTCTATGGCTACACCTTC
CASSPPPGNVYGYTF
>TRBV20-1|TRBD1|many|TRBJ1-5
TGCAGTGCTAGCTCCAGGACAGGGGTTCAGCCCCAGCATTTT
CSASSRTGVQPQHF
>TRBV7-9|-|-|TRBJ1-5
TGTGCCGGCAGCCGCTTCTTCAATCAGCCCCAGCATTTT
CAGSRFFNQPQHF
>TRBV7-3|-|-|TRBJ2-7
TGTGCCAGCAGCCCCAAGACAGGGAGGACCTACGAGCAGTACTTC
CASSPKTGRTYEQYF
>TRBV6-5|TRBD2|-|TRBJ2-7
TGTGCCAGCAGTTACGGTCGTACTCCTATCGCGGGAGTAGACGAGCAGTACTTC
CASSYGRTPIAGVDEQYF
>TRBV6-5|TRBD1|few|TRBJ2-5
TGTGCCAGCAAAGGGACAGGCGATGACTTTAAAGAGACCCAGTACTTC
CASKGTGDDFKETQYF
>TRBV10-3|TRBD1|-|TRBJ1-1
TGTGCCGGCAGTCGACAGGGAATGAACACTGAAGCTTTCTTT
CAGSRQGMNTEAFF
>TRBV7-9|-|-|TRBJ1-3
TGTGCCAGCAGCTTAGCCGGGACTAGGTGGCCCGGAAACACCATATATTTT
CASSLAGTRWPGNTIYF
>TRBV11-2|-|many|TRBJ1-1
TGTGCCAGCAGCTTAGTGCGGGGTGGGACTGAAGCTTTCTTT
CASSLVRGGTEAFF
>TRBV7-9|TRBD2|many|TRBJ2-7
TGTGCCAGCAGCACCTTAGCGGGGGGCCGAAACGAGCAGTACTTC
CASSTLAGGRNEQYF
>TRBV27|TRBD1|many|TRBJ1-2
TGCGCCAGCAGAGGACAGGGGAACTATGGCTACACCTTC
CASRGQGNYGYTF
>TRBV2|TRBD1|-|TRBJ1-2
TGTGCCAGCAGAGCCGGGACAGGGGCTTTCCATGGCTACACCTTC
CASRAGTGAFHGYTF
>TRBV10-3|-|-|TRBJ1-2
TGTGCCATCAGTGAGTCGGTGGGTTACTATGGCTACACCTTC
CAISESVGYYGYTF
>TRBV10-3|-|-|TRBJ2-5
TGTGCCATCAGTGAACGGGACCCCAATCAGCCCCAGTACTTC
CAISERDPNQPQYF
>TRBV15|-|-|TRBJ2-7
TGTGCCACCAGCAGCTCGCGGACAGCCCTCTCCTACGAGCAGTACTTC
CATSSSRTALSYEQYF
>TRBV24-1|TRBD1|many|TRBJ1-1
TGTGCCACCAGTGATAACAGGGGAAAGAACACTGAAGCTTTCTTT
CATSDNRGKNTEAFF
>TRBV7-9|TRBD2|many|TRBJ2-7
TGTGCCAGCAGTCAGGCCCTAGCGGGGGGGACACTAGCCTACGAGCAGTACTTC
CASSQALAGGTLAYEQYF
>TRBV7-9|TRBD1|many|TRBJ2-7
TGTGCCAGCAGCTCCATGGACAGGGGGAGTTACGAGCAGTACTTC
CASSSMDRGSYEQYF
>TRBV7-9|-|-|TRBJ2-7
TGTGCCAGCTCAGTTTGGAGCTCCTACGAGCAGTACTTC
CASSVWSSYEQYF
>TRBV9|TRBD2|-|TRBJ2-3
TGTGCCAGCAGTCGAGGACTAGCGGGGAGCACAGATACGCAGTATTTT
CASSRGLAGSTDTQYF
>TRBV12-3/TRBV12-4|TRBD1|-|TRBJ1-5
TGTGCCAGCAGCCACCGGACAGGGGGCCAGCCCCAGCATTTT
CASSHRTGGQPQHF
>TRBV7-9|TRBD1|few|TRBJ2-7
TGTGCCAGCAGCTTAGGGACAGGGAAAGGGTACGAGCAGTACTTC
CASSLGTGKGYEQYF
>TRBV29-1|-|many|TRBJ2-5
TGCAGCGTTGGTCTAGTCACCCAAGAGACCCAGTACTTC
CSVGLVTQETQYF